Below are 21 T cell receptor beta chains sequenced from a single sample in a study of OX40 agonist ivuxolimab in advanced cancers. Produced via immunoSEQ multiplex PCR; TCRdb's table is partial and in-frame only. The repertoire holds about 58,000 clones, with over 75% as singletons. The starting material was CD4+ or CD8+ T cells sorted from blood, obtained in a trial of the OX40 agonist ivuxolimab. The source is an adult with an advanced solid tumor such as melanoma, head and neck, liver or kidney cancer.

V and J are TRBV4-1 and TRBJ2-3; 8 positions match TRBD1. The V segment lost 0 bases and the J segment 4 bases; nucleotides outside the gene matches: 9. CDR3 length: 17 amino acids. CDR1 is MGHRA and CDR2 is YSYEKL in the germline V gene. The CDR3: CASSQDWPRGLSDTQYF. The CDR3, as DNA: TGCGCCAGCAGCCAAGATTGGCCCAGGGGGCTATCAGATACGCAGTATTTT.

This chain joins TRBV5-1 and TRBJ2-7, with 11 nucleotides matching TRBD1. The germline gives CDR1 SGHRS, CDR2 YFSETQ. Trimming removed 4 bases from V and 4 bases from J; junction bases left unmatched: 10. This CDR3 is 16 amino acids long. The CDR3 nucleotides are TGCGCCAGCAGCCCCACCGGGACAGGGGGTAGGTACGAGCAGTACTTC. Protein sequence: CASSPTGTGGRYEQYF.

This clone is a singleton in its sample. The V and J genes are TRBV5-4 and TRBJ2-3; D gene unclear. CDR3 length: 16 residues. Trimming took 3 bases from V and 5 from J, leaving 19 bases between them. Germline lookup yields CDR1 SGHNT and CDR2 YYREEE (reference sequence). The CDR3 nucleotides read TGTGCCAGCAGCTCCATGGTCGCGCAGAGGAGAGATACGCAGTATTTT. As protein: CASSSMVAQRRDTQYF.

The chain carries TRBV6-1 and TRBJ1-5; TRBD1 is a possible D gene (6 bases). CDR3 length: 14 amino acids. Between the trimmed V and J ends, which lost 1 base and 6 bases, there was a span of 10 bases. Germline CDR1 and CDR2: MNHNS and SASEGT. The CDR3 loop is CASSEVRGGQPQHF. In DNA, the CDR3 is TGTGCCAGCAGTGAAGTCAGGGGCGGTCAGCCCCAGCATTTT.

The V gene is TRBV28, the J gene TRBJ2-1; 12 positions agree with TRBD2. V was pared by 5 bases and J by 7 bases, with 6 bases of the junction left unmatched. Germline V CDR1 and CDR2: MDHEN, SYDVKM. The CDR3 loop spans 15 amino acids. The DNA for the CDR3 is TGTGCCAGCAGTCCTAGCGGGGGGGCCTGGAATGAGCAGTTCTTC. It is translated as CASSPSGGAWNEQFF.

This sequence joins TRBV28 and TRBJ2-7, with 8 nucleotides matching TRBD1. V trimming: 4 bases; J trimming: 6 bases; junction bases outside the gene matches: 11. Per the germline V gene, CDR1 is MDHEN and CDR2 is SYDVKM. The CDR3 has 15 amino acids. The CDR3 region has the DNA TGTGCCAGCAGTTCTTCCGGACAGGGCAAAAGCGAGCAGTACTTC. Encoded protein: CASSSSGQGKSEQYF.

The chain has TRBV28 and TRBJ2-7, with D perhaps matching TRBD2 (6 bases). The V and J ends lost 7 bases and 6 bases respectively, with 10 bases between them. The CDR3 covers 11 residues. CDR1 is MDHEN and CDR2 is SYDVKM in the germline V gene. DNA of the CDR3: TGTGCCAGCACCGAGGGAGGCGAGCAGTACTTC. Translating it yields CASTEGGEQYF.

This clone is a singleton in its sample. The chain joins TRBV9 to TRBJ1-1; D is unclear. The CDR3 contains 15 residues. CDR1 is SGDLS and CDR2 is YYNGEE in the germline V gene. V was trimmed by 0 bases and J by 0 bases, leaving 9 bases between them. CDR3 amino acids: CASSVEAVMNTEAFF. DNA for the CDR3: TGTGCCAGCAGCGTAGAAGCGGTTATGAACACTGAAGCTTTCTTT.

J is TRBJ1-2 and V is TRBV6-5, with a possible D match to TRBD1 (6 bases). Germline V CDR1 and CDR2: MNHEY, SVGAGI. The CDR3 loop spans 15 amino acids. V gave up 8 bases and J gave up 0 bases, with 16 bases separating them. The CDR3: CASGRTGRTNYGYTF. Here the CDR3 DNA reads TGTGCCAGCGGAAGAACAGGGAGAACTAACTATGGCTACACCTTC.

The chain joins TRBV28 to TRBJ1-6, with D possibly TRBD1 on 5 matching bases. The CDR3 consists of 17 residues. V lost 6 bases and J 1 base, leaving 16 bases between the germline ends. Germline-derived CDR1 and CDR2 are MDHEN and SYDVKM. This CDR3 reads CASSSPRDGSYNSPLHF. CDR3 coding DNA: TGTGCCAGCAGCTCCCCCAGGGATGGGTCCTATAATTCACCCCTCCACTTT.

DNA for the CDR3: TGTGCCAGCAGCTTTAAGGGTTCGAGTTCACCCCTCCACTTT. It specifies CASSFKGSSSPLHF. This sequence joins TRBV11-2 and TRBJ1-6, with D unclear. Germline V gene data show CDR1 as SGHAT and CDR2 as FQNNGV. V was shortened by 3 bases and J by 9 bases, with 12 bases between the two germline ends. The CDR3 extends over 14 amino acids.

This clone was picked up one time. CDR3 coding DNA: TGCAGCGTTGAAGTTGCGCAGGGACGGTATGGCTACACCTTC. Protein: CSVEVAQGRYGYTF. The rearrangement joins TRBV29-1 to TRBJ1-2; D possibly corresponds to TRBD1 (5 bases). The CDR3 is 14 residues long. Trimming cost V 1 base and J 5 bases, with 14 bases left between them. Germline V gene data show CDR1 as SQVTM and CDR2 as ANQGSEA.

The chain combines TRBV7-8 with TRBJ2-1, with unresolved D. The CDR3 is made up of 12 amino acids. Trimming took 5 bases from V and 10 from J, leaving 12 bases between them. CDR1 is SGHVS, CDR2 FQNEAQ, per germline. The chain's CDR3 is CASSHSMREQFF. Written as DNA, the CDR3 is TGTGCCAGCAGCCACTCCATGAGAGAGCAGTTCTTC.

V usage is TRBV5-6 and J usage is TRBJ2-7; the match to TRBD1 covers 10 bases. Trimming removed 2 bases from V and 4 bases from J; junction bases left unmatched: 6. The CDR3 extends over 15 amino acids. Looked up from germline, CDR1 is SGHDT and CDR2 is YYEEEE. The CDR3 nucleotides are TGTGCCAGCAGCTTCACGGGACAGGGGTGGTACGAGCAGTACTTC. Amino acid sequence: CASSFTGQGWYEQYF.

The CDR3 DNA is TGTGCCAGCAGTGTTACGGGAGTGGAGACCCAGTACTTC. Its translation: CASSVTGVETQYF. The chain links TRBV6-1 to TRBJ2-5, with a weak D call TRBD2 (6 bases). Germline values: CDR1 MNHNS, CDR2 SASEGT. There are 13 residues in the CDR3. Trimming took off 4 bases at V and 5 bases at J, with 11 bases between the two ends.

This chain links TRBV18 with TRBJ2-2; D may be TRBD1 or TRBD2 (5 bases each). This CDR3 has 17 amino acids. CDR1 and CDR2 (germline): KGHSH, LQKENI. Trimming left V 3 bases short and J 3 bases short, with 17 bases between. The CDR3 nucleotides read TGTGCCAGCTCACCCGTCCGAGGGGCCGTGGACACCGGGGAGCTGTTTTTT. Amino acid sequence: CASSPVRGAVDTGELFF.

The chain has TRBV9 and TRBJ2-7; 10 bases map to TRBD1. The germline V gene has CDR1 SGDLS and CDR2 YYNGEE. J was trimmed by 6 bases and V by 4 bases; bases with no gene match: 7. The CDR3 length is 14 residues. The CDR3 bases are TGTGCCAGCAGCCCCCTAGGACAGGGGGGCGAGCAGTACTTC. It yields the protein CASSPLGQGGEQYF.

The chain has TRBV2 and TRBJ2-3, with 7 bases aligning to TRBD1. The CDR3 is made up of 13 amino acids. Germline V gene lookup returns CDR1 SNHLY and CDR2 FYNNEI. Trimming cost V 8 bases and J 4 bases; bases outside gene matches: 6. CDR3 in amino acids: CASDDRVSDTQYF. The CDR3, as DNA: TGTGCCAGCGATGACAGGGTCTCAGATACGCAGTATTTT. Combining the CDR3 with reference TRBV2 and TRBJ2-3 gives the whole variable domain EPEVTQTPSHQVTQMGQEVILRCVPISNHLYFYWYRQILGQKVEFLVSFYNNEISEKSEIFDDQFSVERPDGSNFTLKIRSTKLEDSAMYFCASDDRVSDTQYFGPGTRLTVL.

DNA of the CDR3: TGTGCCAGCTCACCCCCTCTTCCTAGCGGGGGGGACACAGATACGCAGTATTTT. It is translated as CASSPPLPSGGDTDTQYF. V and J are TRBV18 and TRBJ2-3; the match to TRBD2 covers 12 bases. Germline CDR1 is KGHSH and CDR2 is LQKENI. CDR3 size: 18 residues. J was trimmed by 2 bases and V by 3 bases; bases with no gene match: 9.

The V and J genes are TRBV7-2 and TRBJ2-1; 9 bases are shared with TRBD1. Germline V gene sequence: CDR1 SGHTA, CDR2 FQGNSA. V shed 6 bases and J 4 bases; nucleotides not matched to a gene: 7. The CDR3 has 15 amino acids. CDR3 in DNA: TGTGCCAGCAGACGCAGACAGGGGGGATACAATGAGCAGTTCTTC. This sequence encodes CASRRRQGGYNEQFF. Drawing the rest from reference TRBV7-2 and TRBJ2-1, the complete variable domain is GAGVSQSPSNKVTEKGKDVELRCDPISGHTALYWYRQSLGQGLEFLIYFQGNSAPDKSGLPSDRFSAERTGGSVSTLTIQRTQQEDSAVYLCASRRRQGGYNEQFFGPGTRLTVL.

The chain has TRBV12-5 and TRBJ1-3; 9 bases agree with TRBD1. After removal of 6 bases from V and 0 bases from J, the junction contained 6 bases not matched to a gene. This CDR3 is built from 16 residues. CDR1 is LGHNT and CDR2 is FRNRAP in the germline V gene. CDR3 in DNA: TGTGCTAGTGGCCGGATGACAGGGGGCTCTGGAAACACCATATATTTT. Amino acids: CASGRMTGGSGNTIYF. Filled out from reference TRBV12-5 and TRBJ1-3, the complete variable domain reads DARVTQTPRHKVTEMGQEVTMRCQPILGHNTVFWYRQTMMQGLELLAYFRNRAPLDDSGMPKDRFSAEMPDATLATLKIQPSEPRDSAVYFCASGRMTGGSGNTIYFGEGSWLTVV.